This TCR beta chain appears in the sequencing data of a study of neurological immune-mediated disorders. Germline V gene lookup returns CDR1 SQVTM and CDR2 ANQGSEA. The length of the CDR3 is 14 residues. The V end lost 5 bases, the J end lost 2 bases, and 14 bases lay between the germline ends. This clonotype was recorded at least ten times. For the unsorted libraries, 2 million PBMCs stored at -80 C served as input. Each CDR3 protein gets one entry after TCRdb re-called the 5' RACE reads with MiXCR. The table records about 76,000 distinct CDR3 sequences, 17% of them present only once. The sequenced sample was PBMCs. The J gene is TRBJ2-3, the V gene TRBV29-1, with D perhaps matching TRBD1 or TRBD2 (5 bases each). The TCR comes from a woman aged 40 to 50 in good health. DNA for the CDR3: TGCAGCGTTACCGTGGGACGTGCCACAGATACGCAGTATTTT. Translation: CSVTVGRATDTQYF.